This TCR beta chain emerged from a study of Graves' ophthalmopathy and Graves' hyperthyroidism. RNA transcripts were the source from which TCR beta CDR3 regions were amplified. After a first-round RT-PCR with HTBI primers, a second-round multiplex PCR was run. TCRdb used MiXCR to reprocess the multiplex PCR reads, holding one entry per CDR3 protein. The data contain 350,000 to 450,000 distinct CDR3 sequences, 20% to 25% of them singletons. Losses at the gene ends were 4 bases for V and 3 bases for J; bases not matched to a gene: 7. Germline CDR1 SGHDT, CDR2 YYEEEE. This CDR3 comprises 15 residues. Hyperthyroidism patients, all newly diagnosed, had under 2 months' duration and ages of 18 to 65. This clonotype was seen at least ten times.

The clonotype originates from a woman aged 18 to 35 with stable Graves' hyperthyroidism. The sequencing sample was made of peripheral blood. This chain connects TRBV5-6 to TRBJ2-5; TRBD2 matches 9 bases. This CDR3 is CASSILAGIKETQYF. The CDR3 DNA follows: TGTGCCAGCAGCATACTAGCGGGCATCAAAGAGACCCAGTACTTC. The complete variable domain, with remaining parts taken from reference TRBV5-6 and TRBJ2-5, reads DAGVTQSPTHLIKTRGQQVTLRCSPKSGHDTVSWYQQALGQGPQFIFQYYEEEERQRGNFPDRFSGHQFPNYSSELNVNALLLGDSALYLCASSILAGIKETQYFGPGTRLLVL.